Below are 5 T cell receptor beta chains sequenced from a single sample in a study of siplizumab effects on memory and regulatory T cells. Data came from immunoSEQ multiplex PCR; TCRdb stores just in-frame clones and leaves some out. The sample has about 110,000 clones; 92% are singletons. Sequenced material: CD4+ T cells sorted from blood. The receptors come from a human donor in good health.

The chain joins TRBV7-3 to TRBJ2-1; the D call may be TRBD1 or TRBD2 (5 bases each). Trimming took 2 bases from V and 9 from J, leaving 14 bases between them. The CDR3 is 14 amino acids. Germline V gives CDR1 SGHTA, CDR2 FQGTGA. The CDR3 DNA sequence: TGTGCCAGCAGCTTAGGGGGACCCATAGGTGAGCAGTTCTTC. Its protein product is CASSLGGPIGEQFF.

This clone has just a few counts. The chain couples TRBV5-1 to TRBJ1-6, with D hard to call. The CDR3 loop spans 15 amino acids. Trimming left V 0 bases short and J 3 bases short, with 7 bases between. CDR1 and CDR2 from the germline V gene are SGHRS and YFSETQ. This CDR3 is CASSLAGSYNSPLHF. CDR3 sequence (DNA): TGCGCCAGCAGCTTGGCAGGCAGCTATAATTCACCCCTCCACTTT.

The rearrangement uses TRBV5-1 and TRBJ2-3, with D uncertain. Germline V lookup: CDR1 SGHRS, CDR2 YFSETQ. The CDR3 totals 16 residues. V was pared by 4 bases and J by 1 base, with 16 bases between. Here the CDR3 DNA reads TGCGCCAGCAGCACACCCCGAGACCCGCGCACAGATACGCAGTATTTT. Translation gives CASSTPRDPRTDTQYF.

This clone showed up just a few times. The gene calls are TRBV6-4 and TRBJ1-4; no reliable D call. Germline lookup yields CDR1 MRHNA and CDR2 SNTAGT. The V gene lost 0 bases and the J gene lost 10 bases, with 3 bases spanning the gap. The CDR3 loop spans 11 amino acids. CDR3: CASSDSGKLFF. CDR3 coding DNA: TGTGCCAGCAGTGACTCAGGAAAACTGTTTTTT.

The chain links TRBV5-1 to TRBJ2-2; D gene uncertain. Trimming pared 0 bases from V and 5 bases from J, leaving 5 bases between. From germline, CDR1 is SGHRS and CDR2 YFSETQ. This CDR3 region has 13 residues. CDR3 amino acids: CASSLEWTGELFF. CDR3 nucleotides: TGCGCCAGCAGCTTGGAGTGGACCGGGGAGCTGTTTTTT.